The T cell receptor (beta chain) described here comes from a study of beta chain features in type 1 diabetes. Study in general: Researchers looked at about 110 million sorted cells across all samples. Broader study findings: Sampled from patients, naive, central memory and Treg TCRB repertoires appeared more similar than those sampled from healthy donors. In all four CD4+ subsets, TCRB CDR3 length was significantly, moderately reduced in type 1 diabetes.

The CDR3 is 13 residues long. Trimming took off 3 bases at V and 4 bases at J, with 10 bases between the two ends. Germline values: CDR1 GTSNPN, CDR2 SVGIG (reference sequence). Central memory, naive, regulatory and stem cell-like memory CD4+ cells were sorted by CD45RO/CCR7/CD25/CD127/CD95/CD27. This clone was seen more than once but under ten times. Its antigen is not identified. Reverse transcription of all isolated RNA meant that expressed TCRB transcripts were sequenced. Average reads for naive, central memory and regulatory T cell samples were several million. Using immunoSEQ multiplex PCR, the repertoire was profiled, and TCRdb retains in-frame clones only, with some absent. Of under 200,000 clones listed, around 8.4% are singletons.

The sample consisted of central memory CD4+ T cells from blood. The source is a woman between 18 and 29 years old with type 1 diabetes. The chain employs TRBV30 and TRBJ1-5; no reliable D call. CDR3 sequence: CAWSSTGNQPQHF. CDR3 in DNA: TGTGCCTGGAGCTCAACGGGAAATCAGCCCCAGCATTTT.